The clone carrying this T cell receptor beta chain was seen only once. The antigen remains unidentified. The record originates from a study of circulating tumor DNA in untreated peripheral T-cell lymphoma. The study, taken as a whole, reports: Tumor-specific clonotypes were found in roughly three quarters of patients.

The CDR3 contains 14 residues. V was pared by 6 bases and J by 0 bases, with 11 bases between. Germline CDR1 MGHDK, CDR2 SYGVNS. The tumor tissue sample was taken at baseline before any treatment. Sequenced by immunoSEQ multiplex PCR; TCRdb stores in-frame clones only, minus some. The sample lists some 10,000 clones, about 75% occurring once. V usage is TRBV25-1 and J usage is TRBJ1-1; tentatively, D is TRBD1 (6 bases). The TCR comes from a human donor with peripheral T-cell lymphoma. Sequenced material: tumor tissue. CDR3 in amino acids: CASRPNRVNTEAFF. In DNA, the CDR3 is TGTGCCAGCAGACCCAACAGGGTGAACACTGAAGCTTTCTTT.